The rows below give T cell receptor beta chains drawn from one sample of a study of early T cells in non-severe SARS-CoV-2 infection. TCRdb re-derived calls from the 5' RACE reads in MiXCR, one entry per CDR3 protein. The table shows 61,000 or so distinct CDR3 sequences, with about 12% occurring only once. Source: whole blood, taken at baseline. The receptors were sampled from an adult who was a healthcare worker with PCR-confirmed SARS-CoV-2 infection or an uninfected control (not recorded which). The donor label of this sample is uncertain. The CDR3 runs from the conserved cysteine through the conserved F or W. Each record gives: J gene, V gene, clone size, CDR3 protein. Clone size is stated in some rows and not others, as once, few, many or a class when expanded.

TRBJ1-1,TRBV24-1,.,CATSGRQGTEAFF
TRBJ2-4,TRBV9,.,CASSVEASVNIQYF
TRBJ2-3,TRBV19,few,CASYPQMMETDTQYF
TRBJ1-5,TRBV6-6,few,CASSLISYGQPQHF
TRBJ1-1,TRBV6-5,.,CASSYSLHRDTEAFF
TRBJ1-5,TRBV5-1,.,CASSLAGPDGPQHF
TRBJ2-1,TRBV27,few,CASSLPGVENEQFF
TRBJ1-3,TRBV7-2,.,CASSRTDTIYF
TRBJ2-3,TRBV12-3/TRBV12-4,few,CASSLGQRRGGPHTDTQYF
TRBJ1-2,TRBV20-1,.,CSAGRQENYGYTF
TRBJ1-3,TRBV29-1,many,CSVTLGTGSGNTIYF
TRBJ1-2,TRBV29-1,many,CSVDSASRGYTF
TRBJ2-3,TRBV2,few,CASSESADTQYF
TRBJ2-3,TRBV6-1,many,CASSEVGQDTQYF
TRBJ2-2,TRBV5-4,few,CASSRYRESGELFF
TRBJ2-5,TRBV20-1,many,CSAREPGVAGATQYF
TRBJ2-3,TRBV4-2,.,CASSQDPTITQYF
TRBJ2-1,TRBV20-1,.,CSAYSGYNEQFF
TRBJ2-3,TRBV7-9,.,CASSDSGGTDTQYF
TRBJ1-5,TRBV21-1,.,CASPGGQSNQPQHF
TRBJ1-6,TRBV20-1,many,CSARDPGQGRNSPLHF
TRBJ2-3,TRBV5-1,.,CASSTETGGRIDTQYF
TRBJ1-4,TRBV20-1,.,CSANRDRGFEKLFF
TRBJ2-2,TRBV29-1,few,CSVVRQGFTGELFF
TRBJ2-1,TRBV25-1,many,CASSGPGQRSYNEQFF
TRBJ2-2,TRBV20-1,many,CSARNLTSVPGELFF
TRBJ1-1,TRBV30,few,CAYGTGFEDTEAFF
TRBJ2-1,TRBV30,.,CALEGAPVNEQFF
TRBJ1-1,TRBV7-2,few,CASSRGGVLNTEAFF
TRBJ2-3,TRBV19,few,CASKPQIANTQYF
TRBJ1-3,TRBV12-5,few,CASARPGNTIYF
TRBJ1-3,TRBV3-1,.,CASSFGFSGNTIYF
TRBJ2-1,TRBV3-1,.,CASSPGVGKVSVMTYYNEQFF
TRBJ1-1,TRBV20-1,.,CSASAGGSTEAFF
TRBJ2-3,TRBV7-3,.,CASGALGGTDTQYF
TRBJ2-3,TRBV6-5,few,CASGSTGASTDTQYF
TRBJ1-2,TRBV12-3/TRBV12-4,few,CASSAAGYGYTF
TRBJ2-3,TRBV15,.,CATSRVIGTAKADTQYF
TRBJ2-5,TRBV10-3,few,CAISDPDRNQETQYF
TRBJ1-6,TRBV12-5,.,CASIRGETYNSPLHF
TRBJ1-1,TRBV5-4,few,CASSLGTGWTEAFF
TRBJ1-6,TRBV3-1,.,CASSQGTDNSPLHF